This entry lists 32 T cell receptor beta chains sequenced from one sample in a study of T cell responses to AZD1222 COVID-19 vaccine. The assay was immunoSEQ multiplex PCR, and TCRdb's table has in-frame clones only and misses some. Seen here are around 96,000 clones, 86% observed once, and the top ten hold 5.6%. Source: peripheral blood, taken 28 days after the second AZD1222 dose. These receptor sequences come from an adult who received the AZD1222 COVID-19 vaccine.

This sequence joins TRBV5-4 and TRBJ1-1; tentative D call: TRBD1 (5 bases). Trimming cost V 9 bases and J 5 bases, with 17 bases left between them. Germline loops: CDR1 SGHNT, CDR2 YYREEE (reference sequence). CDR3 size: 13 residues. Here the CDR3 DNA reads TGTGCCACCGAATTAGGGGTTGGGACTGAAGCTTTCTTT. It yields the protein CATELGVGTEAFF.

This clone came up a few times. The genes are TRBV3-1 (or the pseudogene TRBV3-2) and TRBJ2-1; 7 nucleotides line up with TRBD2. Per the germline V gene, CDR1 is LGHDT and CDR2 is YNNKEL (reference sequence). This CDR3 has 17 residues. The V gene end was trimmed by 1 base and the J gene end by 8 bases; junction bases not matched to a gene: 14. The CDR3 here is CASSQAKGRDIQDEQFF. CDR3 DNA: TGTGCCAGCAGCCAAGCCAAGGGGAGGGATATACAAGATGAGCAGTTCTTC.

The rearrangement uses TRBV4-1 and TRBJ1-3; D is ambiguous. This CDR3 is 11 amino acids long. The germline CDR1 and CDR2 sequences are MGHRA and YSYEKL. Trimming stripped 4 bases from V and 14 bases from J, with 12 bases between. The CDR3 region is CASSPPGVLYF. The CDR3 nucleotides read TGCGCCAGCAGCCCCCCCGGAGTCCTATATTTT.

The V gene is TRBV5-1, the J gene TRBJ2-7; D gene unclear. Between the trimmed V and J ends, which lost 0 bases and 5 bases, there was a span of 12 bases. The CDR3 loop spans 14 amino acids. CDR1 and CDR2 from the germline V gene are SGHRS and YFSETQ. The CDR3 spells CASSLEAASHEQYF. In DNA form, the CDR3 reads TGCGCCAGCAGCTTGGAGGCAGCGAGCCACGAGCAGTACTTC.

CDR3 nucleotide sequence: TGTGCCAGCAGTGAGGGTGCTAGCACAGATACGCAGTATTTT. Amino acid sequence: CASSEGASTDTQYF. This chain joins TRBV11-3 and TRBJ2-3, with D tentatively TRBD2 (5 bases). The CDR3 sequence is 14 residues long. Trimming removed 6 bases at V and 0 bases at J, with 10 bases between. Germline loops: CDR1 SGHNT, CDR2 YENEEA.

This chain uses TRBV3-1 (or the pseudogene TRBV3-2) with TRBJ2-7; 7 nucleotides match TRBD2. This CDR3 is 15 amino acids long. The V segment lost 4 bases and the J segment 2 bases; nucleotides outside the gene matches: 8. Germline loops: CDR1 LGHDT, CDR2 YNNKEL (reference sequence). As DNA, the CDR3 is TGTGCCAGCAGCCCCCTCCCTAGCGGCCCCTACGAGCAGTACTTC. It is translated as CASSPLPSGPYEQYF.

The V call is TRBV6-1, the J call TRBJ2-5, with D hard to call. The CDR3 has 14 residues. Germline V CDR1 and CDR2: MNHNS, SASEGT. Trimming stripped 2 bases from V and 4 bases from J, with 11 bases between. The CDR3 sequence: CASSEWQVGETQYF. The CDR3 nucleotides are TGTGCCAGCAGTGAATGGCAGGTAGGAGAGACCCAGTACTTC.

This rearrangement joins TRBV5-4 to TRBJ2-7; TRBD2 aligns across 9 bases. Per germline, CDR1 SGHNT and CDR2 YYREEE (reference sequence). V was clipped by 4 bases and J by 6 bases; unmatched bases: 11. CDR3 length: 15 residues. The CDR3 DNA reads TGTGCCAGCAGCCCCAGGCCGGCTAGCGGGGCCGAGCAGTACTTC. Its protein is CASSPRPASGAEQYF.

This clone has only a few counts. The rearrangement joins TRBV15 to TRBJ1-2; D is undetermined. The V and J ends lost 0 bases and 4 bases respectively, with 9 bases between them. The CDR3 is 14 residues long. In germline, CDR1 is LNHNV, CDR2 YYDKDF (reference sequence). The CDR3, as DNA: TGTGCCACCAGCAGAGAGAGTCAGATCTATGGCTACACCTTC. This codes for CATSRESQIYGYTF. The complete variable domain, with remaining parts taken from reference TRBV15 and TRBJ1-2, reads DAMVIQNPRYQVTQFGKPVTLSCSQTLNHNVMYWYQQKSSQAPKLLFHYYDKDFNNEADTPDNFQSRRPNTSFCFLDIRSPGLGDTAMYLCATSRESQIYGYTFGSGTRLTVV.

This chain joins TRBV7-2 and TRBJ2-1, with TRBD1 matching over 7 bases. The trim removed 5 bases at V and 3 bases at J, leaving 7 bases unmatched. Germline lookup yields CDR1 SGHTA and CDR2 FQGNSA. The CDR3 runs 15 residues. This CDR3 reads CASSLPGQHYNEQFF. The DNA for the CDR3 is TGTGCCAGCAGCCTCCCGGGACAGCACTACAATGAGCAGTTCTTC.

The gene calls are TRBV6-5 and TRBJ2-3; 8 nucleotides agree with TRBD1. The CDR3 totals 15 residues. Germline V gene lookup returns CDR1 MNHEY and CDR2 SVGAGI. J lost 4 bases, V lost 2 bases, and 5 bases had no gene match. CDR3 residues: CASSYRTGRSDTQYF. For the CDR3, the DNA is TGTGCCAGCAGTTACCGGACAGGGAGATCAGATACGCAGTATTTT.

The V and J genes are TRBV5-1 and TRBJ1-1; possibly TRBD1 for D (6 bases). The V and J ends lost 3 bases and 0 bases respectively, with 9 bases between them. Looked up from germline, CDR1 is SGHRS and CDR2 is YFSETQ. The CDR3 covers 14 residues. In DNA, the CDR3 is TGCGCCAGCAGCTCTGGACAGTTGAACACTGAAGCTTTCTTT. This gives the protein CASSSGQLNTEAFF.

The gene calls are TRBV10-3 and TRBJ1-5; maybe TRBD1 (5 bases). Germline CDR1 and CDR2: ENHRY and SYGVKD. Trimming shortened V by 10 bases and J by 0 bases, and 7 bases separated the two germline ends. This CDR3 region has 12 residues. CDR3 sequence reads: CATGGSNQPQHF. In DNA form, the CDR3 reads TGTGCCACCGGGGGTAGCAATCAGCCCCAGCATTTT.

The chain recombines TRBV6-2 or TRBV6-3 with TRBJ1-1; 10 nucleotides agree with TRBD1. CDR1 is MNHEY and CDR2 is SVGEGT in the germline V gene. V dropped 0 bases and J dropped 0; count of bases not matched to a gene: 1. CDR3 size: 16 residues. The CDR3 here is CASSYSGTGVNTEAFF. CDR3 coding DNA: TGTGCCAGCAGTTACTCGGGGACAGGGGTGAACACTGAAGCTTTCTTT.

This sequence joins TRBV7-3 and TRBJ2-7; 10 positions agree with TRBD1. The ends lost 3 bases at V and 1 base at J; junction bases unmatched: 6. CDR1 is SGHTA, CDR2 FQGTGA, per germline. CDR3 length: 16 amino acids. In DNA form, the CDR3 reads TGTGCCAGCAGCTTCTCGGGACAGGGGTCTTCCTACGAGCAGTACTTC. Amino acid sequence: CASSFSGQGSSYEQYF.

CDR3 sequence: CASLRSGGNQPQHF. The CDR3 DNA reads as TGTGCCAGCCTCCGCAGCGGGGGCAATCAGCCCCAGCATTTT. The V and J genes are TRBV6-5 and TRBJ1-5; D is unresolved. Between the trimmed V and J ends, which lost 8 bases and 2 bases, there was a span of 13 bases. Germline CDR1 MNHEY, CDR2 SVGAGI. The CDR3 runs to 14 residues.

This clone was found a few times. CDR3 DNA sequence: TGCGCCAGCAGCCAAGATTGGGCAGAGAGGGAAAAACTGTTTTTT. Protein: CASSQDWAEREKLFF. The J gene is TRBJ1-4, the V gene TRBV4-3, with no clear D. Trimming took off 0 bases at V and 8 bases at J, with 13 bases between the two ends. The V gene's germline CDR1 is LGHNA and CDR2 YSLEER. The CDR3 extends over 15 amino acids.

The gene calls are TRBV27 and TRBJ1-2; 7 nucleotides agree with TRBD1. V was clipped by 5 bases and J by 6 bases; unmatched bases: 6. The CDR3 sequence is 13 residues long. Germline V lookup: CDR1 MNHEY, CDR2 SMNVEV (reference sequence). CDR3 in amino acids: CASSLTGLNGYTF. The DNA of the CDR3 is TGTGCCAGCAGTCTGACAGGGTTAAATGGCTACACCTTC.

This chain joins TRBV5-6 and TRBJ2-7; 7 bases line up with TRBD1. V lost 1 base, J lost 3 bases, and 4 bases stayed unmatched. CDR3 size: 14 residues. Germline V gives CDR1 SGHDT, CDR2 YYEEEE. CDR3 bases: TGTGCCAGCAGCTTGTTCCAGGGGGACTACGAGCAGTACTTC. Translating gives CASSLFQGDYEQYF.

This chain connects TRBV2 to TRBJ2-5, with D hard to call. The germline CDR1 and CDR2 sequences are SNHLY and FYNNEI. V was trimmed by 8 bases and J by 6 bases, leaving 16 bases between them. The CDR3 has 13 residues. The CDR3 region is CASHPRVGKTQYF. The CDR3 DNA reads as TGTGCCAGCCACCCCCGGGTGGGGAAGACCCAGTACTTC. Full variable domain (rest looked up from reference TRBV2 and TRBJ2-5): EPEVTQTPSHQVTQMGQEVILRCVPISNHLYFYWYRQILGQKVEFLVSFYNNEISEKSEIFDDQFSVERPDGSNFTLKIRSTKLEDSAMYFCASHPRVGKTQYFGPGTRLLVL.

The chain joins TRBV30 to TRBJ1-5; 8 positions agree with TRBD1. The V gene's germline CDR1 is GTSNPN and CDR2 SVGIG (reference sequence). The CDR3 contains 13 residues. After removal of 5 bases from V and 6 bases from J, the junction contained 6 bases not matched to a gene. The CDR3 here is CAWSGQGTQPQHF. The CDR3 DNA reads as TGTGCCTGGTCCGGACAGGGAACTCAGCCCCAGCATTTT.

The rearrangement uses TRBV19 and TRBJ1-3; no definite D call. The CDR3 contains 14 residues. Trimming cost V 7 bases and J 2 bases, with 12 bases left between them. The germline CDR1 and CDR2 sequences are LNHDA and SQIVND (reference sequence). The CDR3 is CASTRRETGNTIYF. CDR3 nucleotides: TGTGCCAGTACGCGGCGGGAGACTGGAAACACCATATATTTT.

The chain has TRBV5-6 and TRBJ2-1; no reliable D call. The CDR3 runs to 13 residues. V was cut by 4 bases and J by 6 bases, with 11 bases left in between. Germline lookup yields CDR1 SGHDT and CDR2 YYEEEE. The CDR3 reads CASSPGPGNEQFF. Written as DNA, the CDR3 is TGTGCCAGCAGCCCCGGACCGGGCAATGAGCAGTTCTTC.

This chain joins TRBV6-5 and TRBJ1-2, with 8 positions matching TRBD1. The junction had 6 bases not matched to a gene; V was cut back by 5 bases and J by 4 bases. Germline V CDR1 and CDR2: MNHEY, SVGAGI. This CDR3 has 14 residues. The CDR3 DNA is TGTGCCAGCAGTACTCCGGGACAGGTCTATGGCTACACCTTC. This translates into CASSTPGQVYGYTF.

This clone was recorded once. This chain joins TRBV3-1 (or the pseudogene TRBV3-2) and TRBJ1-5, with unresolved D. This CDR3 region has 12 residues. Trimming shortened V by 3 bases and J by 2 bases, and 2 bases separated the two germline ends. From germline, CDR1 is LGHDT and CDR2 YNNKEL (reference sequence). CDR3 nucleotides: TGTGCCAGCAGCCATGGCAATCAGCCCCAGCATTTT. Translated, it gives CASSHGNQPQHF.

V and J are TRBV4-3 and TRBJ2-4, with 10 bases aligning to TRBD2. Germline-derived CDR1 and CDR2 are LGHNA and YSLEER. The trim removed 0 bases at V and 6 bases at J, leaving 5 bases unmatched. The CDR3 extends over 16 amino acids. The CDR3 protein is CASSQDRASGRNIQYF. The CDR3 DNA sequence: TGCGCCAGCAGCCAAGATAGGGCTAGCGGGAGAAACATTCAGTACTTC.

The chain links TRBV27 to TRBJ2-3; 7 bases map to TRBD2. Looked up from germline, CDR1 is MNHEY and CDR2 is SMNVEV (reference sequence). The CDR3 has 14 amino acids. Trimming cost V 3 bases and J 3 bases; bases outside gene matches: 3. CDR3 in amino acids: CASSFFGRTDTQYF. The CDR3 DNA sequence: TGTGCCAGCAGTTTTTTCGGGAGGACAGATACGCAGTATTTT.

The gene calls are TRBV29-1 and TRBJ2-7; possible D gene TRBD1, 5 bases. There are 12 residues in the CDR3. Trimming took 3 bases from V and 8 from J, leaving 14 bases between them. Germline CDR1 reads SQVTM; CDR2 reads ANQGSEA. DNA of the CDR3: TGCAGCGTTGAGGACACCTCTCTACAGCAGTACTTC. This encodes CSVEDTSLQQYF.

This clone was seen more than once but under ten times. This chain uses TRBV6-6 with TRBJ1-4; 9 positions agree with TRBD1. Germline assignment: CDR1 MNHNY and CDR2 SVGAGI (reference sequence). Trimming cost V 5 bases and J 3 bases; bases outside gene matches: 4. This CDR3 has 15 amino acids. In DNA, the CDR3 is TGTGCCAGCAGTACAGGGGGCAGTTCTAATGAAAAACTGTTTTTT. This translates into CASSTGGSSNEKLFF.

Only a few counts were recorded for this clone. The rearrangement joins TRBV10-3 to TRBJ2-7, with 9 bases that match TRBD2. Germline CDR1 and CDR2: ENHRY and SYGVKD. The CDR3 has 15 amino acids. V lost 2 bases to trimming and J lost 5 bases; unmatched junction nucleotides: 7. The CDR3 reads CAISERPSGDNEQYF. In nucleotides, the CDR3 is TGTGCCATCAGTGAGAGGCCTAGCGGGGACAACGAGCAGTACTTC.

The J gene is TRBJ2-2, the V gene TRBV7-9; no reliable D call. The CDR3 runs 14 residues. Germline CDR1 SEHNR, CDR2 FQNEAQ (reference sequence). Trimming pared 6 bases from V and 1 base from J, leaving 9 bases between. Here the CDR3 DNA reads TGTGCCAGCAGTCCCACAGAGAACACCGGGGAGCTGTTTTTT. Its translation: CASSPTENTGELFF.

J is TRBJ2-7 and V is TRBV14, with D perhaps matching TRBD2 (5 bases). The germline V and J ends were trimmed by 0 bases and 4 bases, with 10 bases remaining between them. Germline CDR1 SGHDN, CDR2 FVKESK. The CDR3 has 14 amino acids. In nucleotides, the CDR3 is TGTGCCAGCAGCCAAGACCCTAGCAGGTACGAGCAGTACTTC. It specifies CASSQDPSRYEQYF. The complete variable domain, with remaining parts taken from reference TRBV14 and TRBJ2-7, reads EAGVTQFPSHSVIEKGQTVTLRCDPISGHDNLYWYRRVMGKEIKFLLHFVKESKQDESGMPNNRFLAERTGGTYSTLKVQPAELEDSGVYFCASSQDPSRYEQYFGPGTRLTVT.